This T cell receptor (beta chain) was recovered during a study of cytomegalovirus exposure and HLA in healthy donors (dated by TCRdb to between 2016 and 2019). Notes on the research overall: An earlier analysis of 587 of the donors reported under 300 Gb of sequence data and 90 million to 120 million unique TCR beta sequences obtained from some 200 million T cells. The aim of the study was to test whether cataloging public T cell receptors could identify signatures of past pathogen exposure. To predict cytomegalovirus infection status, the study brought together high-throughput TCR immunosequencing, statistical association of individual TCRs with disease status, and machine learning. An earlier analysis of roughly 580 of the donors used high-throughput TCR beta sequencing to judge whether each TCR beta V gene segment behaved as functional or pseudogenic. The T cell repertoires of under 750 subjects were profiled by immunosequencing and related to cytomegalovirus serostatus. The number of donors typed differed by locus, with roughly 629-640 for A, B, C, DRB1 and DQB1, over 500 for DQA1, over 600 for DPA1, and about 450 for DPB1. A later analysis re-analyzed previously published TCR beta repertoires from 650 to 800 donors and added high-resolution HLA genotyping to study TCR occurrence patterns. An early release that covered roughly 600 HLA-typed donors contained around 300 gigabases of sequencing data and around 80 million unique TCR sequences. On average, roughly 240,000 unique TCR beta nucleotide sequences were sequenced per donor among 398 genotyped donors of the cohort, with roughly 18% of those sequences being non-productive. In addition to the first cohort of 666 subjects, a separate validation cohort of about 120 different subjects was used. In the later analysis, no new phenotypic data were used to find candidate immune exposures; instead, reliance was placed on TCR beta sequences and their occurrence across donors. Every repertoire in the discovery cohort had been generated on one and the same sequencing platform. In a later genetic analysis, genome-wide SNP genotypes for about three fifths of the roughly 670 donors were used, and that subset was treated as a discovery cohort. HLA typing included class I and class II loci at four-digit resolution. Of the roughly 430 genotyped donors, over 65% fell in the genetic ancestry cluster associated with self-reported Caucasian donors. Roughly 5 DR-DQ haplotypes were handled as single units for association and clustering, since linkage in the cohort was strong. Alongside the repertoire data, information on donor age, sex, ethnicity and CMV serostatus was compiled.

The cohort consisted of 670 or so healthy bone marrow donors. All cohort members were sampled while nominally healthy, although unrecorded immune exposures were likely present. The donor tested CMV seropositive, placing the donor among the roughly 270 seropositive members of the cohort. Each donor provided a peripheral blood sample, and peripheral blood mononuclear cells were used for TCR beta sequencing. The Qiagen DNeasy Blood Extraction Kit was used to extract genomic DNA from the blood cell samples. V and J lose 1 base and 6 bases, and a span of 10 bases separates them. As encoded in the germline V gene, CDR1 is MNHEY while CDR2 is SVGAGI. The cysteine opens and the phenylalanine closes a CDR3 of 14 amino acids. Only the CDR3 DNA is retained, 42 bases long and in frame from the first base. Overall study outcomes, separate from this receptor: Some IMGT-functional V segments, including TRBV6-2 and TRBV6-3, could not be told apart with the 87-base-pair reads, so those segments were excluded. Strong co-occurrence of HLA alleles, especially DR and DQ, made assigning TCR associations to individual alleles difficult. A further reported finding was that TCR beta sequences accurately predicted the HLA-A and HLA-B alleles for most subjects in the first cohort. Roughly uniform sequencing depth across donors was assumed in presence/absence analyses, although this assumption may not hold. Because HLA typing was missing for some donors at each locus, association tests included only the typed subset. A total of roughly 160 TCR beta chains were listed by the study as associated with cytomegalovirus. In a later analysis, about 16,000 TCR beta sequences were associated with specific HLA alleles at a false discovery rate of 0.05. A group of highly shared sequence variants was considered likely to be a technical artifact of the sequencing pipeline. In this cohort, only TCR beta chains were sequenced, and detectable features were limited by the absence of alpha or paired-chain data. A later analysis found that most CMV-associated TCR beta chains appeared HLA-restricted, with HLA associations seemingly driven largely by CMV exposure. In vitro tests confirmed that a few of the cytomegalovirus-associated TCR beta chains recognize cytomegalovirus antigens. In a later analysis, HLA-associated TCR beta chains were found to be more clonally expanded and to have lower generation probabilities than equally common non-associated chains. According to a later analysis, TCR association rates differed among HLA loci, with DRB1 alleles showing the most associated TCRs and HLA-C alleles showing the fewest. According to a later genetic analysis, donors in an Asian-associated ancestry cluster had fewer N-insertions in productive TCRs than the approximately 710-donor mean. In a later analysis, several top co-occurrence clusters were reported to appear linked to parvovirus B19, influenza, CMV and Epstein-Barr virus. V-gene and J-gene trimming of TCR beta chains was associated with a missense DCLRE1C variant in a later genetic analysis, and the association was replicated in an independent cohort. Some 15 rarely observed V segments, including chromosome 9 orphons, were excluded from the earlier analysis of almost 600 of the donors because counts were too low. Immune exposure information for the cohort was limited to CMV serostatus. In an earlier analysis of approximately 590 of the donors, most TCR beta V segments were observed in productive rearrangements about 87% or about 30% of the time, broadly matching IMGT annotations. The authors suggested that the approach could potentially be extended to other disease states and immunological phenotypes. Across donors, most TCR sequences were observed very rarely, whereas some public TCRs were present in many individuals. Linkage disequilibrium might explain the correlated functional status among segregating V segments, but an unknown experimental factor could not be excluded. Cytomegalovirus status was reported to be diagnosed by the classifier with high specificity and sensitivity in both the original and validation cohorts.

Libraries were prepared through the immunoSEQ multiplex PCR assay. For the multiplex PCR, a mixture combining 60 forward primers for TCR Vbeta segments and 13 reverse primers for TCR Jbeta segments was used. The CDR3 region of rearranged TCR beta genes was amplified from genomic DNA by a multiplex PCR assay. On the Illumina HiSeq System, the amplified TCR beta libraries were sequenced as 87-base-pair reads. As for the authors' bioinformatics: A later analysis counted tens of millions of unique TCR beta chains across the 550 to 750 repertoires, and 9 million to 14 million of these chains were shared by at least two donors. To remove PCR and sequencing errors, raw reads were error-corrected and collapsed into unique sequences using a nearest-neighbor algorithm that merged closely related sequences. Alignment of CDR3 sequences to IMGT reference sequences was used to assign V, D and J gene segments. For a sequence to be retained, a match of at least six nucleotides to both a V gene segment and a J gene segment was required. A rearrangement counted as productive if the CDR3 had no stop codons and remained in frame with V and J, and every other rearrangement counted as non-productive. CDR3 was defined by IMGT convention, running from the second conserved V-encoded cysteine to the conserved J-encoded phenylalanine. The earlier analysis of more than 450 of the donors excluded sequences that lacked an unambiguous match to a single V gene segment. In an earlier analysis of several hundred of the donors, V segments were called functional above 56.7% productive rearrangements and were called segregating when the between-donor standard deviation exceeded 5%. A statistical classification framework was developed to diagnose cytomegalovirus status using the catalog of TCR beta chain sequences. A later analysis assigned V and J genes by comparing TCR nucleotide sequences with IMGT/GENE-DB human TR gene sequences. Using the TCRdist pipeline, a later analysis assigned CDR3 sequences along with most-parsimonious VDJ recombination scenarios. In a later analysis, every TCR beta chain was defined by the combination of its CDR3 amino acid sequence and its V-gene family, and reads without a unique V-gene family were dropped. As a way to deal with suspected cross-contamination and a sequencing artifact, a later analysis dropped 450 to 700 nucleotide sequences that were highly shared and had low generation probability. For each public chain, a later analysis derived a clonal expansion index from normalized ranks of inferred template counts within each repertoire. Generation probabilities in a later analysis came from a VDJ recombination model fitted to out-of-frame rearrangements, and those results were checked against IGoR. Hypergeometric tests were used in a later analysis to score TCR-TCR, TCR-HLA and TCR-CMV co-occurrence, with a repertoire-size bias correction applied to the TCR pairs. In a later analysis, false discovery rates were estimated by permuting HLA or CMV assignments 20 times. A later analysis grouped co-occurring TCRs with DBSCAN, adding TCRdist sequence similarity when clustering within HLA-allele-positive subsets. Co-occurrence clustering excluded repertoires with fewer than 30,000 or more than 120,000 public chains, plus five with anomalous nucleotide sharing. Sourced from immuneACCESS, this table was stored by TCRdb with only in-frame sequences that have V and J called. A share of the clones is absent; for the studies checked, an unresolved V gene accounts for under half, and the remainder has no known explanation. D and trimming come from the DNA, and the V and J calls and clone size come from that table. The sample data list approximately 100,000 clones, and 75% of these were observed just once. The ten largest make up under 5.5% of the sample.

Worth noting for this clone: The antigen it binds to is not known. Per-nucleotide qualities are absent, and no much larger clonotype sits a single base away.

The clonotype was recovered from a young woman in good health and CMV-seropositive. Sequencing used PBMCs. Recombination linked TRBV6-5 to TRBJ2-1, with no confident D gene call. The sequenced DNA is TGTGCCAGCAGTTACTACGGTGATCGCAATGAGCAGTTCTTC. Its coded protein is CASSYYGDRNEQFF.